The sequence of this T cell receptor beta chain was determined in a study of early T cells in non-severe SARS-CoV-2 infection. Study in general: It was bulk RNA from unsorted whole blood that was sequenced, and the chains were unpaired.

The ends were cut back, 3 bases at V and 2 bases at J, with 10 bases in the middle. The CDR3 contains 14 residues. Per the germline V gene, CDR1 is KGHSH and CDR2 is LQKENI. As part of library construction, unique molecular identifiers were attached to individual cDNA molecules. MiXCR, applied by TCRdb to the 5' RACE reads, yields one record per CDR3 protein. Of around 77,000 distinct CDR3 sequences in the sample, more than 4% were seen once. The sample in question was whole blood, obtained at baseline. The receptor's source is an adult who was a healthcare worker with PCR-confirmed SARS-CoV-2 infection or an uninfected control (not recorded which). The chain carries TRBV18 and TRBJ2-5; D assignment may be TRBD1 or TRBD2 (5 bases each). The CDR3 sequence is CASSPGRVQETQYF. Written as DNA, the CDR3 is TGTGCCAGCTCACCGGGACGGGTACAAGAGACCCAGTACTTC.